Below, 28 T cell receptor beta chains from the same sample are listed, as sequenced in a study of OX40 agonist ivuxolimab in advanced cancers. Libraries were prepared by immunoSEQ multiplex PCR; TCRdb keeps only in-frame clonotypes and omits some of them. The sample has about 89,000 clones; 85% to 95% are singletons. Here the sequenced sample was CD4+ or CD8+ T cells sorted from blood, taken in a trial of the OX40 agonist ivuxolimab. The receptor source for this set is an adult with an advanced solid tumor such as melanoma, head and neck, liver or kidney cancer.

The chain couples TRBV28 to TRBJ1-5; D call uncertain. Germline values: CDR1 MDHEN, CDR2 SYDVKM. The CDR3 is made up of 13 amino acids. The ends were cut back, 3 bases at V and 5 bases at J, with 8 bases in the middle. CDR3 residues: CASSFVSHQPQHF. CDR3 bases: TGTGCCAGCAGTTTTGTCAGTCATCAGCCCCAGCATTTT.

This rearrangement joins TRBV11-2 to TRBJ2-1; D may be TRBD2 (5 bases). CDR1 SGHAT and CDR2 FQNNGV come from the germline V gene. Deletions cut 5 bases from V and 8 bases from J, with 13 bases between. This CDR3 is built from 13 residues. The CDR3 loop reads CASSIRRIYEQFF. The CDR3, as DNA: TGTGCCAGCAGCATAAGGAGGATCTATGAGCAGTTCTTC.

This clone is a singleton in its sample. The rearrangement joins TRBV12-5 to TRBJ2-2, with no clear D. With 2 bases removed from V and 4 bases from J, the gap between germline ends came to 11 bases. Per germline, CDR1 LGHNT and CDR2 FRNRAP. The CDR3 sequence is 15 residues long. This CDR3 reads CASGLTVGVTGELFF. CDR3 sequence (DNA): TGTGCTAGTGGTTTGACGGTGGGTGTCACCGGGGAGCTGTTTTTT.

The chain is built from TRBV7-2 and TRBJ1-3, with unresolved D. V was cut by 6 bases and J by 0 bases, with 9 bases left in between. The germline gives CDR1 SGHTA, CDR2 FQGNSA. The CDR3 is 14 amino acids. CDR3 residues: CASRTLSSGNTIYF. CDR3 nucleotide sequence: TGTGCCAGCAGAACACTGAGCTCTGGAAACACCATATATTTT. Looking up the rest from reference TRBV7-2 and TRBJ1-3 gives the full variable domain: GAGVSQSPSNKVTEKGKDVELRCDPISGHTALYWYRQSLGQGLEFLIYFQGNSAPDKSGLPSDRFSAERTGGSVSTLTIQRTQQEDSAVYLCASRTLSSGNTIYFGEGSWLTVV.

This clone was detected once. The chain recombines TRBV6-5 with TRBJ1-3; D is possibly TRBD1 (5 bases). V shed 6 bases and J shed 0 bases, with 9 bases lying between them. Germline lookup yields CDR1 MNHEY and CDR2 SVGAGI. The CDR3 is 14 amino acids. The CDR3: CASRATVSGNTIYF. The DNA of the CDR3 is TGTGCCAGCAGGGCGACAGTCTCTGGAAACACCATATATTTT.

The chain joins TRBV30 to TRBJ2-7; 10 positions match TRBD2. The V segment lost 1 base and the J segment 7 bases; nucleotides outside the gene matches: 7. The CDR3 runs 14 residues. Germline-derived CDR1 and CDR2 are GTSNPN and SVGIG (reference sequence). CDR3 region: CAWSDLAGAFEQYF. The CDR3 DNA sequence: TGTGCCTGGAGTGATCTAGCGGGGGCCTTTGAGCAGTACTTC.

In this sample, this clone turned up a few times. The chain recombines TRBV6-1 with TRBJ2-3; no reliable D call. Between the trimmed V and J ends, which lost 2 bases and 6 bases, there was a span of 6 bases. The germline CDR1 and CDR2 sequences are MNHNS and SASEGT. CDR3 length: 12 amino acids. This CDR3 is CASSESTDTQYF. CDR3 nucleotide sequence: TGTGCCAGCAGTGAATCAACGGATACGCAGTATTTT.

This clone turned up a few times. The gene calls are TRBV4-2 and TRBJ1-6; D unresolved. The CDR3 has 14 amino acids. The germline V gene encodes CDR1 LGHNA and CDR2 YNFKEQ. Trimming took 6 bases from V and 9 from J, leaving 15 bases between them. This CDR3 is CASRLTDGGSPLHF. In DNA form, the CDR3 reads TGTGCCAGCAGACTGACTGACGGCGGTTCACCCCTCCACTTT.

The chain links TRBV28 to TRBJ1-4; D gene unclear. Trimming cost V 6 bases and J 3 bases, with 14 bases left between them. Per the germline V gene, CDR1 is MDHEN and CDR2 is SYDVKM. The CDR3 spans 15 residues. CDR3 DNA: TGTGCCAGCAGGCAAAACATGTGGGCTAATGAAAAACTGTTTTTT. Translated, it gives CASRQNMWANEKLFF.

This sequence joins TRBV2 and TRBJ1-1; D gene unclear. Trimming removed 2 bases at V and 4 bases at J, with 11 bases between. Germline lookup yields CDR1 SNHLY and CDR2 FYNNEI. The CDR3 runs to 14 residues. The CDR3 here is CASSEFGVATEAFF. As DNA, the CDR3 is TGTGCCAGCAGTGAATTCGGGGTGGCCACTGAAGCTTTCTTT.

V usage is TRBV11-2 and J usage is TRBJ2-7, with a possible D match to TRBD1 (5 bases). The germline V gene has CDR1 SGHAT and CDR2 FQNNGV. The CDR3 sequence is 14 residues long. Trimming stripped 5 bases from V and 5 bases from J, with 16 bases between. CDR3 sequence (DNA): TGTGCCAGCAGCCGACTTGGGGCTCTGAACGAGCAGTACTTC. Translating it yields CASSRLGALNEQYF.

This clone has only one observation. The rearrangement joins TRBV19 to TRBJ2-3, with D tentatively TRBD1 or TRBD2 (5 bases each). This CDR3 is built from 16 residues. Germline values: CDR1 LNHDA, CDR2 SQIVND (reference sequence). Trimming pared 5 bases from V and 2 bases from J, leaving 17 bases between. As DNA, the CDR3 is TGTGCCAGTAGTGTGGGGCAGAGCGGCTACACAGATACGCAGTATTTT. Amino acid sequence: CASSVGQSGYTDTQYF. The whole variable domain, filled in from reference TRBV19 and TRBJ2-3, reads DGGITQSPKYLFRKEGQNVTLSCEQNLNHDAMYWYRQDPGQGLRLIYYSQIVNDFQKGDIAEGYSVSREKKESFPLTVTSAQKNPTAFYLCASSVGQSGYTDTQYFGPGTRLTVL.

V usage is TRBV28 and J usage is TRBJ2-7, with 10 bases aligning to TRBD1. Germline V gene sequence: CDR1 MDHEN, CDR2 SYDVKM. CDR3 length: 15 residues. The junction had 7 bases not matched to a gene; V was cut back by 3 bases and J by 5 bases. The CDR3 reads CASSLAGTGAHEQYF. CDR3 in DNA: TGTGCCAGCAGTTTGGCGGGGACAGGGGCCCACGAGCAGTACTTC.

The rearrangement uses TRBV28 and TRBJ1-5; D gene unclear. From germline, CDR1 is MDHEN and CDR2 SYDVKM. The V and J ends lost 3 bases and 5 bases respectively, with 5 bases between them. This CDR3 has 12 amino acids. CDR3 protein: CASSLWDQPQHF. CDR3 coding DNA: TGTGCCAGCAGTTTGTGGGATCAGCCCCAGCATTTT.

The chain joins TRBV6-5 to TRBJ1-5, with D possibly being TRBD1 (5 bases). Germline V gives CDR1 MNHEY, CDR2 SVGAGI. The CDR3 length is 15 residues. Trimming pared 2 bases from V and 2 bases from J, leaving 10 bases between. CDR3 DNA sequence: TGTGCCAGCAGTTACGGGGGTTTGGGCAATCAGCCCCAGCATTTT. Translated, it gives CASSYGGLGNQPQHF.

CDR3 loop: CASGLNRDWYNEQFF. The CDR3 nucleotides read TGTGCCAGCGGGCTGAACAGGGATTGGTACAATGAGCAGTTCTTC. This rearrangement joins TRBV27 to TRBJ2-1; tentative D call: TRBD1 (6 bases). V was cut by 8 bases and J by 4 bases, with 18 bases left in between. The germline CDR1 and CDR2 sequences are MNHEY and SMNVEV (reference sequence). The CDR3 contains 15 residues.

The chain is built from TRBV5-4 and TRBJ2-3, with 9 bases that match TRBD2. The CDR3 is 14 residues long. V lost 9 bases to trimming and J lost 5 bases; unmatched junction nucleotides: 10. Germline V CDR1 and CDR2: SGHNT, YYREEE (reference sequence). CDR3 DNA sequence: TGTGCCACCACCTCTCGGACTAGCGTAGATACGCAGTATTTT. Its translation is CATTSRTSVDTQYF.

CDR3 nucleotide sequence: TGTGCCAGCAGTTTCGGGGTAGCGGGGACTGGAAATGGCAATGAGCAGTTCTTC. Residues: CASSFGVAGTGNGNEQFF. This chain uses TRBV28 with TRBJ2-1; 8 bases map to TRBD2. Germline CDR1 MDHEN, CDR2 SYDVKM. The V and J ends lost 3 bases and 6 bases, in that order; junction bases with no gene match: 16. The CDR3 runs 18 residues.

V usage is TRBV7-3 and J usage is TRBJ1-1; D gene unclear. This CDR3 has 13 residues. In germline, CDR1 is SGHTA, CDR2 FQGTGA. Trimming pared 6 bases from V and 0 bases from J, leaving 8 bases between. Here the CDR3 reads CASSSRLNTEAFF. For the CDR3, the DNA is TGTGCCAGCAGTTCCCGTTTGAACACTGAAGCTTTCTTT.

This chain joins TRBV19 and TRBJ2-3, with D perhaps TRBD1 or TRBD2 (5 bases each). Germline V CDR1 and CDR2: LNHDA, SQIVND (reference sequence). Trimming left V 5 bases short and J 2 bases short, with 11 bases between. This CDR3 has 14 residues. CDR3 bases: TGTGCCAGTAGTCCCGGGACCTACACAGATACGCAGTATTTT. This encodes CASSPGTYTDTQYF.

The chain employs TRBV4-3 and TRBJ2-7, with D uncertain. The germline V and J ends were trimmed by 0 bases and 4 bases, with 13 bases remaining between them. From germline, CDR1 is LGHNA and CDR2 YSLEER. The CDR3 runs 15 residues. The chain's CDR3 is CASSQDPQIVYEQYF. In DNA, the CDR3 is TGCGCCAGCAGCCAAGATCCCCAGATCGTATACGAGCAGTACTTC.

This chain connects TRBV28 to TRBJ2-7; D is tentatively TRBD1 or TRBD2 (6 bases each). Germline CDR1 reads MDHEN; CDR2 reads SYDVKM. CDR3 length equals 14 residues. The V end was cut by 10 bases, the J end by 3 bases, with 19 bases between. Here the CDR3 DNA reads TGTGCCACATGCCCCGGGGGCAGTTTCTACGAGCAGTACTTC. This gives the protein CATCPGGSFYEQYF.

The gene calls are TRBV30 and TRBJ2-7; no clear D. The CDR3 runs to 14 residues. V was trimmed by 0 bases and J by 1 base, leaving 10 bases between them. Germline V CDR1 and CDR2: GTSNPN, SVGIG (reference sequence). CDR3 sequence reads: CAWSVGRMSYEQYF. DNA for the CDR3: TGTGCCTGGAGTGTAGGTAGGATGTCCTACGAGCAGTACTTC.

The rearrangement uses TRBV6-6 and TRBJ1-5, with D hard to call. Germline V CDR1 and CDR2: MNHNY, SVGAGI (reference sequence). The CDR3 runs to 13 residues. V was clipped by 6 bases and J by 5 bases, with 11 bases between them. CDR3 sequence reads: CASRQLLYQPQHF. Written as DNA, the CDR3 is TGTGCCAGCAGACAGTTACTATATCAGCCCCAGCATTTT.

The rearrangement links TRBV28 to TRBJ1-1; no clear D gene. In germline, CDR1 is MDHEN, CDR2 SYDVKM. V lost 6 bases and J lost 7, with 21 bases in between. The CDR3 has 15 residues. The chain's CDR3 is CASRPFPISKVEAFF. The DNA of the CDR3 is TGTGCCAGCAGGCCTTTCCCGATCTCCAAGGTTGAAGCTTTCTTT.

V and J are TRBV5-5 and TRBJ2-7; D remains ambiguous. Trimming stripped 1 base from V and 3 bases from J, with 11 bases between. CDR1 is SGHKS and CDR2 is YYEKEE in the germline V gene (reference sequence). The CDR3 has 14 amino acids. CDR3 in amino acids: CASSLYRGFYEQYF. As DNA, the CDR3 is TGTGCCAGCAGCTTGTACCGCGGATTCTACGAGCAGTACTTC.

This rearrangement joins TRBV5-6 to TRBJ1-2; TRBD1 aligns across 7 bases. Germline CDR1 reads SGHDT; CDR2 reads YYEEEE. The ends lost 1 base at V and 3 bases at J; junction bases unmatched: 9. The CDR3 sequence is 16 residues long. The CDR3 spells CASSLIDRVSHYGYTF. The CDR3 DNA reads TGTGCCAGCAGCTTGATTGACAGGGTTAGTCACTATGGCTACACCTTC. Full variable domain (remainder filled in from reference TRBV5-6 and TRBJ1-2): DAGVTQSPTHLIKTRGQQVTLRCSPKSGHDTVSWYQQALGQGPQFIFQYYEEEERQRGNFPDRFSGHQFPNYSSELNVNALLLGDSALYLCASSLIDRVSHYGYTFGSGTRLTVV.

V and J are TRBV6-6 and TRBJ1-1; the D is unclear. This CDR3 contains 13 residues. The germline V and J ends were trimmed by 7 bases and 3 bases, with 12 bases remaining between them. CDR1 is MNHNY, CDR2 SVGAGI, per germline (reference sequence). The CDR3 coding sequence is TGTGCCAGCACGTCCACTGGGGACACTGAAGCTTTCTTT. It translates to CASTSTGDTEAFF.